What follows describes a single TCR beta chain. No antigen is known for it. 5'RACE template switching with UMIs generated TCR beta cDNA. TCRdb re-called the 5' RACE reads, yielding one record per CDR3 amino acid sequence without DNA. This table lists 400,000 or so distinct CDR3 sequences. The CDR3 is 15 amino acids. This sample was taken from a study of T cells expressing NK-cell markers. On the study more broadly: Cells sorted as CD3+CD56+NKG2C+, CD3+CD56+NKG2C- and CD3+CD56-NKG2C+ T cells supplied the TCR beta repertoires. In the group of eight sequenced donors, seven were HCMV-seropositive and one was seronegative. Study results and caveats: The study found these clonotypes also leading the CD3+CD56-NKG2C+ fraction in several donors.

This TCR was sampled from a woman in her forties or fifties in good health. Sequenced sample: blood T cells: a sorted CD56 or NKG2C T cell subset, CD4+ or CD8+ T cells, or bulk PBMC T cells (not recorded which). The rearrangement links TRBV12-3 or TRBV12-4 to TRBJ1-1. The CDR3 sequence: CASSFDLGLGTEAFF.